These 18 T cell receptor beta chains came from one sample sequenced in a study of shared clonotypes between healthy human individuals. The protocol was immunoSEQ multiplex PCR, while the TCRdb copy is restricted to in-frame clones and leaves out a portion. The data contain some 1,400,000 clones, around 95% of them singletons. The sequencing sample was made of naive CD4+ T cells sorted from blood. The sample's subset: CD45RA+ positively selected. Receptors were obtained from a man aged 30-40 years in good health.

The chain's CDR3 is CASSTGPQLKADTQYF. For the CDR3, the DNA is TGTGCCAGCAGCACCGGGCCCCAGCTGAAGGCAGATACGCAGTATTTT. The chain joins TRBV9 to TRBJ2-3, with no clear D. V was pared by 4 bases and J by 4 bases, with 19 bases between. Germline V gives CDR1 SGDLS, CDR2 YYNGEE. The CDR3 extends over 16 amino acids.

This chain joins TRBV6-1 and TRBJ2-5; D is undetermined. Trimming stripped 4 bases from V and 4 bases from J, with 4 bases between. CDR3 size: 11 residues. Germline loops: CDR1 MNHNS, CDR2 SASEGT. The CDR3 reads CASSAGETQYF. CDR3 DNA: TGTGCCAGCAGTGCAGGAGAGACCCAGTACTTC.

The chain combines TRBV30 with TRBJ2-5, with 7 bases matching TRBD1. The CDR3 spans 15 residues. The J segment lost 2 bases and the V segment lost 0 bases, leaving 6 bases of the junction unmatched. The germline V gene has CDR1 GTSNPN and CDR2 SVGIG (reference sequence). For the CDR3, the DNA is TGTGCCTGGAGTGTACTAGGACAGGTTCAAGAGACCCAGTACTTC. Translation gives CAWSVLGQVQETQYF.

This clone was detected once. This chain connects TRBV18 to TRBJ2-6; weak D call: TRBD2 (6 bases). V was trimmed by 2 bases and J by 0 bases, leaving 11 bases between them. The CDR3 is 17 amino acids. CDR1 and CDR2 from the germline V gene are KGHSH and LQKENI. Written as DNA, the CDR3 is TGTGCCAGCTCACCAGCGGGGATTAACTCTGGGGCCAACGTCCTGACTTTC. It translates to CASSPAGINSGANVLTF.

V is TRBV5-6 and J is TRBJ2-7; TRBD1 is a possible D gene (5 bases). Per germline, CDR1 SGHDT and CDR2 YYEEEE. The CDR3 spans 15 residues. The V and J ends lost 0 bases and 0 bases respectively, with 10 bases between them. CDR3 residues: CASSLAGQGSYEQYF. Here the CDR3 DNA reads TGTGCCAGCAGCTTGGCGGGTCAGGGCTCCTACGAGCAGTACTTC. The whole variable domain, filled in from reference TRBV5-6 and TRBJ2-7, reads DAGVTQSPTHLIKTRGQQVTLRCSPKSGHDTVSWYQQALGQGPQFIFQYYEEEERQRGNFPDRFSGHQFPNYSSELNVNALLLGDSALYLCASSLAGQGSYEQYFGPGTRLTVT.

The chain employs TRBV7-9 and TRBJ2-7; 14 bases are shared with TRBD2. The CDR3 extends over 19 amino acids. Per germline, CDR1 SEHNR and CDR2 FQNEAQ (reference sequence). The ends lost 2 bases at V and 1 base at J; junction bases unmatched: 10. The DNA of the CDR3 is TGTGCCAGCAGCTTAAGTAGTGGGACTAGCGGGAGAGGTTCCTACGAGCAGTACTTC. Translation gives CASSLSSGTSGRGSYEQYF.

This chain connects TRBV7-2 to TRBJ2-1; D not resolved. Germline V gene sequence: CDR1 SGHTA, CDR2 FQGNSA. This CDR3 comprises 13 residues. V lost 4 bases and J lost 8, with 12 bases in between. The CDR3 nucleotides read TGTGCCAGCAGCTCCTTGACCGTCGATGAGCAGTTCTTC. Its protein is CASSSLTVDEQFF.

This chain joins TRBV12-5 and TRBJ2-7; D may be TRBD1 (6 bases). Trimming removed 5 bases at V and 3 bases at J, with 11 bases between. Germline CDR1 reads LGHNT; CDR2 reads FRNRAP. This CDR3 comprises 13 residues. CDR3: CASGPPDSYEQYF. CDR3 DNA sequence: TGTGCTAGTGGTCCACCGGACAGCTACGAGCAGTACTTC.

This sequence joins TRBV5-1 and TRBJ2-3; weak D call: TRBD2 (5 bases). The germline V and J ends were trimmed by 3 bases and 5 bases, with 13 bases remaining between them. This CDR3 contains 14 residues. The germline V gene encodes CDR1 SGHRS and CDR2 YFSETQ. The CDR3: CASSSGVARDTQYF. Written as DNA, the CDR3 is TGCGCCAGCAGCTCTGGGGTAGCGAGAGATACGCAGTATTTT.

The chain uses TRBV7-3 and TRBJ2-6; 7 bases are a match to TRBD1. V lost 2 bases, J lost 0 bases, and 4 bases stayed unmatched. This CDR3 is 17 amino acids long. CDR1 and CDR2 (germline): SGHTA, FQGTGA. The CDR3 reads CASSLGTVSSGANVLTF. The CDR3 nucleotides are TGTGCCAGCAGCTTAGGGACAGTGAGCTCTGGGGCCAACGTCCTGACTTTC.

This chain connects TRBV5-1 to TRBJ1-2, with a possible D match to TRBD1 (6 bases). The CDR3 covers 15 residues. Germline V lookup: CDR1 SGHRS, CDR2 YFSETQ. The ends were cut back, 3 bases at V and 4 bases at J, with 16 bases in the middle. This CDR3 reads CASSSGDNRSYGYTF. In DNA form, the CDR3 reads TGCGCCAGCAGCTCCGGGGACAACCGATCCTATGGCTACACCTTC.

V usage is TRBV2 and J usage is TRBJ1-3; unclear D gene. From germline, CDR1 is SNHLY and CDR2 FYNNEI. The CDR3 consists of 15 residues. Trimming pared 4 bases from V and 0 bases from J, leaving 10 bases between. The CDR3 DNA follows: TGTGCCAGCAGTGCCCCCGTGAGCTCTGGAAACACCATATATTTT. Its translation: CASSAPVSSGNTIYF.

This clone appeared once. The V call is TRBV2, the J call TRBJ2-5, with 9 bases fitting TRBD2. The V segment lost 5 bases and the J segment 3 bases; nucleotides outside the gene matches: 4. CDR3 length: 14 amino acids. Germline CDR1 is SNHLY and CDR2 is FYNNEI. The CDR3 loop reads CASSRTSDKETQYF. The CDR3 bases are TGTGCCAGCAGTAGGACTAGCGATAAAGAGACCCAGTACTTC.

CDR3 in amino acids: CASSLGSAGGYNEQFF. The CDR3 DNA follows: TGTGCCAGCAGCTTAGGTTCGGCGGGAGGCTACAATGAGCAGTTCTTC. The chain is built from TRBV11-2 and TRBJ2-1; 8 bases line up with TRBD2. Germline CDR1 reads SGHAT; CDR2 reads FQNNGV. CDR3 length: 16 amino acids. Losses at the gene ends were 1 base for V and 3 bases for J; bases not matched to a gene: 5.

This chain uses TRBV18 with TRBJ2-3, with D perhaps matching TRBD2 (5 bases). V was pared by 3 bases and J by 1 base, with 20 bases between. In germline, CDR1 is KGHSH, CDR2 LQKENI. The CDR3 loop spans 18 amino acids. This chain's CDR3 is CASSPIGLGGPGTDTQYF. In DNA, the CDR3 is TGTGCCAGCTCACCGATAGGACTTGGCGGGCCGGGCACAGATACGCAGTATTTT.

The CDR3 region has the DNA TGCGCCAGCAGCTTGGGGCTAGCCGGGACTAGCGGGAGGGCCCGAGAGACCCAGTACTTC. Translating it yields CASSLGLAGTSGRARETQYF. This chain connects TRBV5-1 to TRBJ2-5; 16 bases align to TRBD2. The CDR3 sequence is 20 residues long. Germline V gene sequence: CDR1 SGHRS, CDR2 YFSETQ. Trimming cost V 0 bases and J 4 bases; bases outside gene matches: 12.

V is TRBV5-5 and J is TRBJ2-2, with 9 bases lining up with TRBD1. Germline-derived CDR1 and CDR2 are SGHKS and YYEKEE (reference sequence). The CDR3 contains 17 residues. V gave up 4 bases and J gave up 6 bases; unmatched junction bases: 13. The CDR3 loop is CASSLTPWTGASGELFF. Written as DNA, the CDR3 is TGTGCCAGCAGCCTGACCCCCTGGACAGGGGCGTCCGGGGAGCTGTTTTTT. Looking up the rest from reference TRBV5-5 and TRBJ2-2 gives the full variable domain: DAGVTQSPTHLIKTRGQQVTLRCSPISGHKSVSWYQQVLGQGPQFIFQYYEKEERGRGNFPDRFSARQFPNYSSELNVNALLLGDSALYLCASSLTPWTGASGELFFGEGSRLTVL.

This clone was seen only once. The V call is TRBV10-3, the J call TRBJ2-2; unclear D gene. Trimming took 8 bases from V and 2 from J, leaving 18 bases between them. CDR1 is ENHRY and CDR2 is SYGVKD in the germline V gene. The CDR3 extends over 16 amino acids. CDR3 region: CAIQAKPALNTGELFF. CDR3 sequence (DNA): TGTGCCATCCAGGCTAAGCCCGCCCTAAACACCGGGGAGCTGTTTTTT.